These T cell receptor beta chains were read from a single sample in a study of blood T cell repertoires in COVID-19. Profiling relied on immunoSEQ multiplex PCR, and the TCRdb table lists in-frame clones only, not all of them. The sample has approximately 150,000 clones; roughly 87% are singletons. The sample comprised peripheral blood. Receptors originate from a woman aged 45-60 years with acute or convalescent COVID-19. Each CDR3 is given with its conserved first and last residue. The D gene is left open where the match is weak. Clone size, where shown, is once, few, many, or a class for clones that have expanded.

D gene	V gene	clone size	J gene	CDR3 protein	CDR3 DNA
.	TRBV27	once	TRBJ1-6	CASSLSGENNSPLHF	TGTGCCAGCAGTTTATCGGGAGAAAATAATTCACCCCTCCACTTT
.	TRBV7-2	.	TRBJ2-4	CASSLFQGKNIQYF	TGTGCCAGCAGTTTATTCCAGGGCAAAAACATTCAGTACTTC
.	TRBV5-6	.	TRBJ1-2	CASSPVTGEANYGYTF	TGTGCCAGCAGCCCCGTTACAGGTGAAGCTAACTATGGCTACACCTTC
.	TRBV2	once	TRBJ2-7	CANSELSSYEQYF	TGTGCCAACAGTGAGTTGAGCTCCTACGAGCAGTACTTC
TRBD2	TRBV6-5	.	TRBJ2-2	CATLGLAGVTGELFF	TGTGCCACCCTTGGACTAGCGGGAGTTACCGGGGAGCTGTTTTTT
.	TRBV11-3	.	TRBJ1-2	CASSFPDSRGYTF	TGTGCCAGCAGCTTTCCGGACAGTCGCGGCTACACCTTC
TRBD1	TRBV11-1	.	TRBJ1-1	CASSRRQGRRSTEAFF	TGTGCCAGCAGCCGCCGACAGGGGCGCCGGAGCACTGAAGCTTTCTTT
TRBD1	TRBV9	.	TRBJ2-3	CASSPPPVTGGTQYF	TGTGCCAGCAGCCCCCCCCCGGTAACAGGGGGCACGCAGTATTTT
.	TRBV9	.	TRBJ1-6	CASSSSLLTGYNSPLHF	TGTGCCAGCAGCTCCTCCCTGCTGACTGGGTATAATTCACCCCTCCACTTT
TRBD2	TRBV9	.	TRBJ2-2	CASSVNSGSGELFF	TGTGCCAGCAGCGTGAATAGCGGGAGCGGGGAGCTGTTTTTT
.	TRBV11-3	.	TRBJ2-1	CASSFNSIEQFF	TGTGCCAGCAGCTTCAACAGTATTGAGCAGTTCTTC
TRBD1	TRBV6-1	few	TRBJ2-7	CASSEGDRFEQYF	TGTGCCAGCAGTGAAGGGGACAGGTTCGAGCAGTACTTC
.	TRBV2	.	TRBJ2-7	CASSSTVHTSYEQYF	TGTGCCAGCAGTTCGACAGTCCACACCTCCTACGAGCAGTACTTC
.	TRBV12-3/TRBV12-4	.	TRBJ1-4	CASSSGVGEKLFF	TGTGCCAGCAGCTCGGGAGTGGGAGAAAAACTGTTTTTT
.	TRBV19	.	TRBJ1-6	CASSDDSPINSPLHF	TGTGCCAGTAGTGACGACAGTCCCATCAATTCACCCCTCCACTTT
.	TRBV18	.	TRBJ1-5	CASSPRTVGYQPQHF	TGTGCCAGCTCACCACGGACAGTGGGCTACCAGCCCCAGCATTTT
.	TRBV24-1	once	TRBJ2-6	CATSDPGGGTGANVLTF	TGTGCCACCAGTGATCCCGGAGGAGGGACTGGGGCCAACGTCCTGACTTTC
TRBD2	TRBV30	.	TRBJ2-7	CAWKLAGGYEQYF	TGTGCCTGGAAATTAGCGGGAGGGTACGAGCAGTACTTC
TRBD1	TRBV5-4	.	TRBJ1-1	CASIAKGQGLNTEAFF	TGTGCCAGCATCGCGAAAGGACAGGGATTGAACACTGAAGCTTTCTTT
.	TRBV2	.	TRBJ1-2	CASSESSRGARGYTF	TGTGCCAGCAGTGAATCATCTCGGGGGGCGCGAGGCTACACCTTC
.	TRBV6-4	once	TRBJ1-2	CASSEGDGGYGYTF	TGTGCCAGCAGTGAAGGTGACGGGGGCTATGGCTACACCTTC
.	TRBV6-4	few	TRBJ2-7	CASRALGAASGHEQYF	TGTGCCAGCAGAGCCTTGGGGGCCGCATCGGGCCACGAGCAGTACTTC
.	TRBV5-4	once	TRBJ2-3	CASSPGTSTDTQYF	TGTGCCAGCAGCCCGGGGACTAGCACAGATACGCAGTATTTT
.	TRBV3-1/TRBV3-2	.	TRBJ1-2	CASSQEYGGKSYGYTF	TGTGCCAGCAGCCAAGAGTATGGGGGGAAGAGCTATGGCTACACCTTC
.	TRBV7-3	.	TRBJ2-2	CASSWGGGMNTGELFF	TGTGCCAGCAGCTGGGGAGGCGGGATGAACACCGGGGAGCTGTTTTTT
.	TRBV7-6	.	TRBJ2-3	CASSPRQVSTDTQYF	TGTGCCAGCAGCCCCCGACAGGTTAGCACAGATACGCAGTATTTT
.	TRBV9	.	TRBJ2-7	CASSASPGESYEQYF	TGTGCCAGCAGCGCCTCGCCAGGGGAGTCCTACGAGCAGTACTTC
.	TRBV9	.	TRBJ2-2	CASSVKWGVTGELFF	TGTGCCAGCAGCGTAAAGTGGGGGGTCACCGGGGAGCTGTTTTTT
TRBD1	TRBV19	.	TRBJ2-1	CASSRGLGYNEQFF	TGTGCCAGTAGCAGGGGGCTCGGGTACAATGAGCAGTTCTTC
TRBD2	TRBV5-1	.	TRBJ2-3	CASSLPGLAGGDTQYF	TGCGCCAGCAGCCTTCCGGGACTAGCGGGGGGGGATACGCAGTATTTT
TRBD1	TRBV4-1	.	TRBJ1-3	CASKTGTVGNTIYF	TGCGCCAGTAAAACCGGGACAGTAGGAAACACCATATATTTT
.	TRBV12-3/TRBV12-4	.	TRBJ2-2	CASSLVPGELFF	TGTGCCAGCAGTTTAGTCCCTGGGGAGCTGTTTTTT
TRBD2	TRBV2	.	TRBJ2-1	CASSDGLAEYNEQFF	TGTGCCAGCAGTGATGGACTAGCGGAGTACAATGAGCAGTTCTTC
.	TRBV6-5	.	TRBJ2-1	CASRQGGEQFF	TGTGCCAGCAGACAGGGGGGGGAGCAGTTCTTC
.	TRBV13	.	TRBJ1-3	CASSPVGARGNTIYF	TGTGCCAGCAGCCCTGTAGGGGCGAGAGGAAACACCATATATTTT
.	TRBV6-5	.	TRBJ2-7	CASSRGGSDVHEQYF	TGTGCCAGCAGCCGAGGAGGGTCGGACGTCCACGAGCAGTACTTC
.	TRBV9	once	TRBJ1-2	CASSVGGGYGYTF	TGTGCCAGCAGCGTAGGGGGGGGCTATGGCTACACCTTC
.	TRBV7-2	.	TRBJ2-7	CASSLVGSSYEQYF	TGTGCCAGCAGCTTAGTGGGGAGTTCCTACGAGCAGTACTTC
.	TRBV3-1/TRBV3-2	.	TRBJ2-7	CASSEDGNSPSSYEQYF	TGTGCCAGCAGCGAAGACGGTAACAGTCCCAGCTCCTACGAGCAGTACTTC
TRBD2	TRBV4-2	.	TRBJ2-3	CASSQEERGETDTQYF	TGTGCCAGCAGCCAGGAAGAGCGGGGGGAGACAGATACGCAGTATTTT
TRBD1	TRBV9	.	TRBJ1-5	CASSATGGNQPQHF	TGTGCCAGCAGCGCCACAGGGGGGAATCAGCCCCAGCATTTT
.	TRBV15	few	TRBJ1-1	CATSRDLRPDTDNTEAFF	TGTGCCACCAGCAGAGATCTTCGCCCGGACACTGATAACACTGAAGCTTTCTTT
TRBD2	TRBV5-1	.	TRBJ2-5	CASSLGGGYRETQYF	TGCGCCAGCAGCTTGGGGGGAGGGTACCGAGAGACCCAGTACTTC
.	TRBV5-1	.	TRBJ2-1	CASNDGSYNEQFF	TGCGCCAGCAATGACGGGTCCTACAATGAGCAGTTCTTC
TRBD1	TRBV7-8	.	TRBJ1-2	CATARTGPNYGYTF	TGTGCCACCGCCCGGACAGGCCCTAACTATGGCTACACCTTC
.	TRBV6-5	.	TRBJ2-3	CASGRRVTDTQYF	TGTGCCAGCGGACGGCGGGTCACAGATACGCAGTATTTT
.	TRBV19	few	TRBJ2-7	CASSIDYSYEQYF	TGTGCCAGTAGTATAGATTACTCCTACGAGCAGTACTTC
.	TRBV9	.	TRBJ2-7	CASSPWDSGYEQYF	TGTGCCAGCAGCCCCTGGGACTCCGGATACGAGCAGTACTTC
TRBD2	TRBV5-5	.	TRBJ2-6	CASSNTSGGYLFGANVLTF	TGTGCCAGCAGCAACACTAGCGGGGGCTATCTCTTTGGGGCCAACGTCCTGACTTTC
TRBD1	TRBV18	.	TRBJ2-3	CASSPGGQGADTQYF	TGTGCCAGCTCACCTGGAGGACAGGGAGCGGATACGCAGTATTTT
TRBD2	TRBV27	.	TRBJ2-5	CASSLSLAGETQYF	TGTGCCAGCAGTTTATCCCTAGCGGGAGAGACCCAGTACTTC
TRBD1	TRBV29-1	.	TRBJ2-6	CSVEQGAGANVLTF	TGCAGCGTTGAACAGGGGGCTGGGGCCAACGTCCTGACTTTC
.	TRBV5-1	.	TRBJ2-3	CASSLEGVHSTDTQYF	TGCGCCAGCAGCTTGGAGGGGGTACATAGCACAGATACGCAGTATTTT